The TCR beta chain described here comes from a study of blood T cells in healthy people across ages (dated by TCRdb to the mid-2010s). About the full investigation: In model experiments, template switching captured roughly one uniquely barcoded TCR beta cDNA molecule for every two T cells. The study measured age-related changes in TCR beta repertoire diversity using deep sequencing normalized with unique cDNA molecular identifiers. The donors were split into four age groups: young (average 16 years), middle-aged (roughly 40), aged (62) and long-lived (about 82). To avoid experimental bias, donors of different ages were distributed randomly across sequencing lanes. The study analyzed two additional independent replicas of 1 million unique cDNA reads from the same blood draw for two donors, one aged 18 to 30 and one aged 80 or older. On the study overall, not on this receptor specifically: As age increased, observed TCR beta diversity per million T cells dropped in a roughly linear way, and a significant reduction was already evident by age 40. Donor CMV infection status was unknown, potentially confounding age-related changes in expanded clonotypes. Compared with the aged group, more naive CD4+ T cells, fewer expanded clones and increased TCR diversity were shown by the long-lived group, suggesting age selection. Since profiling was done on bulk unsorted PBMCs, naive and antigen-experienced compartments could not be conclusively compared. A strong correlation was found between observed TCR beta diversity and the percentage of naive T cells measured by flow cytometry. Total diversity estimates from one million sequenced T cells were considered lower bounds and underestimates.

Library preparation was by 5' RACE. Sequenced using an Illumina HiSeq 2500. The second PCR ran for roughly 7 to 11 cycles and used a J-beta primer mix along with a sample-barcoded 5' primer. A unique molecular identifier was introduced onto each TCR beta cDNA molecule by a template-switch 5' adaptor carrying 12 random nucleotides. Each sample yielded at least 2.5 million CDR3-containing paired-end reads. First-strand cDNA was synthesized from all RNA with the Mint cDNA synthesis kit, primed by a TRBC-specific oligonucleotide. After uracil-DNA glycosylase treatment, a first 18-cycle PCR used universal primers M1SS and BC2_uni_R on all cDNA. The study's processing was this. For normalization, 1 million high-quality reads, each with a distinct molecular identifier, were randomly selected from each sample. Reads sharing molecular identifiers were discarded rather than binned into consensus sequences. CDR3 identification, clonotype clustering and error correction used MiTCR with a Q25 quality threshold and the strictest error-elimination algorithm. A nonparametric unseen species model with Euler transformation was used to estimate lower-bound total TCR beta diversity. The public reads were reanalyzed by TCRdb: fastp trimming at Q25, MiXCR alignment, in-frame beta chains only. Each CDR3 protein gets just one entry, which takes the most common genes and DNA from the rows behind it. The V and J calls were determined by TCRdb, not by the authors. For this sample the table gives fewer than 800,000 distinct CDR3 sequences, of which around 32% were detected only once. 15% to 17% of the sample comes from the top ten.

The approximately 40 donors, aged roughly 6 to 100 years, were systemically healthy Caucasian individuals from Russia. Each donor gave 8 to 10 milliliters of peripheral blood, drawn into EDTA-treated Vacutainer tubes. Ficoll-Paque density-gradient centrifugation was used to isolate PBMCs, with at least 6.5 million per sample. Total RNA was extracted from PBMCs with Trizol reagent, with at least 6 micrograms obtained per sample. The percentages of naive CD45RAhigh/CD27high T cells were determined by flow cytometry on a PBMC aliquot from every donor. About this clonotype itself: The antigen this receptor binds is unknown. Per-nucleotide qualities are absent, and no much larger clonotype sits a single base away.

Via the germline V gene (reference sequence), CDR1 is LNHNV and CDR2 YYDKDF. Reading from cysteine to phenylalanine, the CDR3 counts 13 amino acids. Solely the CDR3 DNA is kept, with 39 bases framed from the first base. Relative to germline, V is 1 base shorter and J is 11 bases shorter, with 14 bases between their ends. This TCR derives from a woman aged 80 or over in good health. Donor details come from another sample of the same person, matched by shared clones. Sequencing was performed on blood. The rearrangement combines TRBV15 with TRBJ1-1; perhaps TRBD1 is the D gene, with 6 bases matching. The CDR3 is CATSRGGLKEAFF. The DNA reads TGTGCCACCAGCAGAGGGGGGCTAAAGGAGGCTTTCTTT.